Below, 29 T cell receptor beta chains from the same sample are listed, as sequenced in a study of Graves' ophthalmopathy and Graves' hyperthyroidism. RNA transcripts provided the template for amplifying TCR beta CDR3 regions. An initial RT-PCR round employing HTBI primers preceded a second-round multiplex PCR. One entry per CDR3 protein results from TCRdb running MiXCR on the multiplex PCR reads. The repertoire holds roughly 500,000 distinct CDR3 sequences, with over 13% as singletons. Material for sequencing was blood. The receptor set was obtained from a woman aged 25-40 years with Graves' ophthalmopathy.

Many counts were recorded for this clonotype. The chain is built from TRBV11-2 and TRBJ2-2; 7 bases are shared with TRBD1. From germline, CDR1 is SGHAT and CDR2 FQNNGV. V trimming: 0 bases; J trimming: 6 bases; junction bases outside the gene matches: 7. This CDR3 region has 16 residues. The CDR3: CASSLDARGRAGELFF. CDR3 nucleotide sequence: TGTGCCAGCAGCTTAGATGCAAGGGGGCGAGCCGGGGAGCTGTTTTTT.

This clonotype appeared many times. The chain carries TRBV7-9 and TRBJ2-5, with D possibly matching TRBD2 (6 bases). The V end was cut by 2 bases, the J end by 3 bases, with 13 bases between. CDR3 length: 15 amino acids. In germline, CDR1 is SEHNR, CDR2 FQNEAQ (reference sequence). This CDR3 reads CASSLTSTGEETQYF. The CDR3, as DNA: TGTGCCAGCAGCTTAACGAGCACGGGGGAAGAGACCCAGTACTTC.

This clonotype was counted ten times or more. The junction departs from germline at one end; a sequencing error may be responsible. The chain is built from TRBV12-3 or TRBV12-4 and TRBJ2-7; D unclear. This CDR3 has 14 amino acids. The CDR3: CAGSYEGTSHEQYF. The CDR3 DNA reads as TGTGCCGGCAGTTACGAAGGCACGTCCCACGAGCAGTACTTC.

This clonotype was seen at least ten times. The CDR3 is CASSFRNYEQYF. The CDR3 nucleotides read TGTGCCAGCAGTTTCAGGAACTACGAGCAGTACTTC. This rearrangement joins TRBV12-3 or TRBV12-4 to TRBJ2-7; D gene unclear. Trimming stripped 3 bases from V and 3 bases from J, with 6 bases between. The CDR3 has 12 amino acids.

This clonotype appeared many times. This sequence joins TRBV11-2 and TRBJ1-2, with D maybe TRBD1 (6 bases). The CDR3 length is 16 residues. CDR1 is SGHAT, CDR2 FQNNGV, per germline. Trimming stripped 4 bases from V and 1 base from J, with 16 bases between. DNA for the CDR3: TGTGCCAGCAGCTCGGGGTCGGACAGCATTAACTATGGCTACACCTTC. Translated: CASSSGSDSINYGYTF.

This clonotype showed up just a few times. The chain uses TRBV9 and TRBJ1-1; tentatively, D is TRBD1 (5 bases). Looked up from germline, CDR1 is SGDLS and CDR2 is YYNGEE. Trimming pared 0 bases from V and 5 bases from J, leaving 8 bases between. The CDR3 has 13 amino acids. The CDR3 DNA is TGTGCCAGCAGCGTAGATGGGGGAACTGAAGCTTTCTTT. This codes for CASSVDGGTEAFF.

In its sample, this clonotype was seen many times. CDR3 residues: CASSFDNYGYTF. Here the CDR3 DNA reads TGTGCCAGCAGCTTCGACAACTATGGCTACACCTTC. The chain recombines TRBV7-2 with TRBJ1-2; no clear D. CDR3 size: 12 residues. Between the trimmed V and J ends, which lost 3 bases and 2 bases, there was a span of 4 bases. Per the germline V gene, CDR1 is SGHTA and CDR2 is FQGNSA.

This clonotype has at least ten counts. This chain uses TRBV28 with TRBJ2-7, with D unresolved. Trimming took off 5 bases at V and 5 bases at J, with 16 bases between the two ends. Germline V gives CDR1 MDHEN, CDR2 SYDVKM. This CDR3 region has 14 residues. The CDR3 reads CASSPSDGSHEQYF. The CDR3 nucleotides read TGTGCCAGCAGTCCGTCGGACGGTTCTCACGAGCAGTACTTC.

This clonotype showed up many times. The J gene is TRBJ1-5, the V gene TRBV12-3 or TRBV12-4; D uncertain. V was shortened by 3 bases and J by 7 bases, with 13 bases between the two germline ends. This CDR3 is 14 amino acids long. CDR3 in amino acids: CASSFNEGGQPQHF. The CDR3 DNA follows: TGTGCCAGCAGTTTCAACGAAGGAGGCCAGCCCCAGCATTTT.

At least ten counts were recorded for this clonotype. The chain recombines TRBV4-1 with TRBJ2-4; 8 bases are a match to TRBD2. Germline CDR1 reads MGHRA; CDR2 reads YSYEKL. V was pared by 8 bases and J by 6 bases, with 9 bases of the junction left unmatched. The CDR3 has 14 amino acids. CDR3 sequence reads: CASALTSGRNIQYF. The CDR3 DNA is TGCGCCAGCGCCCTCACTAGCGGCAGAAACATTCAGTACTTC.

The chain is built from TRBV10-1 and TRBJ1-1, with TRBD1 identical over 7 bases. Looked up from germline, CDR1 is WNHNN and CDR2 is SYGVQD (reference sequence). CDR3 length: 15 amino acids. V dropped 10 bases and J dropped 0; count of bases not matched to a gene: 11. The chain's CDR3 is CAILHRDSLNTEAFF. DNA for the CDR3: TGCGCCATCCTACACCGGGACAGTTTGAACACTGAAGCTTTCTTT.

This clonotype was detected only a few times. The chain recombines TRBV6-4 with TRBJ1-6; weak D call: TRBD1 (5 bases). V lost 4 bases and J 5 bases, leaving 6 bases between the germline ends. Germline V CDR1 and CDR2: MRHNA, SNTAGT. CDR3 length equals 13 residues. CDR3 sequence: CASSAGDNSPLHF. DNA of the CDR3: TGTGCCAGCAGTGCGGGGGATAATTCACCCCTCCACTTT.

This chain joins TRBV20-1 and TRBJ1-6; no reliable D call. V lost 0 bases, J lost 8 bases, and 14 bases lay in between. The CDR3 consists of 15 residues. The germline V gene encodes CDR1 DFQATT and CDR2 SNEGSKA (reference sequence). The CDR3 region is CSARDLRGDDSPLHF. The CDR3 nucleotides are TGCAGTGCTAGAGATTTGCGGGGTGACGATTCACCCCTCCACTTT.

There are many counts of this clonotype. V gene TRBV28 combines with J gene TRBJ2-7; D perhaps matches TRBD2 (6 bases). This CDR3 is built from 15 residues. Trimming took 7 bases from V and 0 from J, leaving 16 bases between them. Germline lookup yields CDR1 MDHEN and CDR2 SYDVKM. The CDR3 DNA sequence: TGTGCCAGCACATACGCGGGACTTCCCTCCTACGAGCAGTACTTC. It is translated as CASTYAGLPSYEQYF.

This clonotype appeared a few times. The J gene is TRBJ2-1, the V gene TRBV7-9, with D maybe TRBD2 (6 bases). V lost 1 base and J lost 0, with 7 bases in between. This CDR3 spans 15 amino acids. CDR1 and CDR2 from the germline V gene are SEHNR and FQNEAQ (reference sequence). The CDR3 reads CASSLVAVSYNEQFF. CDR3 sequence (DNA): TGTGCCAGCAGCTTAGTAGCGGTCTCCTACAATGAGCAGTTCTTC.

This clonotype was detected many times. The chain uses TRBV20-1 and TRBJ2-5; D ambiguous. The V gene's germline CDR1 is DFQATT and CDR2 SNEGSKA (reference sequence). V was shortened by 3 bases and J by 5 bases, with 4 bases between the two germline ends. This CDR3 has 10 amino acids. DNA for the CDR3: TGCAGTGCTAGCTGGGAGACCCAGTACTTC. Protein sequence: CSASWETQYF.

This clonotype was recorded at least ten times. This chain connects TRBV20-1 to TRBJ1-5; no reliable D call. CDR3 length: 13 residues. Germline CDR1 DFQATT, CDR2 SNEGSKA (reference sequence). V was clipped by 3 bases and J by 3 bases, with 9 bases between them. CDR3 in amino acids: CSASMGANQPQHF. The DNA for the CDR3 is TGCAGTGCTAGCATGGGCGCCAATCAGCCCCAGCATTTT.

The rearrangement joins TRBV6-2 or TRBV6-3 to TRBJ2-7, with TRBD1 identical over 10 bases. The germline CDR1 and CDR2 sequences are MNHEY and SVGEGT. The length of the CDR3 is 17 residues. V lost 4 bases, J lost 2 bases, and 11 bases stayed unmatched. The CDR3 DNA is TGTGCCAGCAGTTCTTACAGGACCGGGACAGGGGCCTACGAGCAGTACTTC. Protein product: CASSSYRTGTGAYEQYF.

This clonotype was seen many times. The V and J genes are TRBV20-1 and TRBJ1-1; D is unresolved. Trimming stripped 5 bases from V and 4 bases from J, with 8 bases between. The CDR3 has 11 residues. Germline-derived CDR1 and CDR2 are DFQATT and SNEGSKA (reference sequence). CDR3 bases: TGCAGTGCTGGATTCGGCACTGAAGCTTTCTTT. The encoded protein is CSAGFGTEAFF.

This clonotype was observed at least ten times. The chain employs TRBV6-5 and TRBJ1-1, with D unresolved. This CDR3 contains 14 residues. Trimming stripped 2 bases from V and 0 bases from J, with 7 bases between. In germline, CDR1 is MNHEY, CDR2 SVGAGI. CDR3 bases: TGTGCCAGCAGTTACGGCCCTGTGAACACTGAAGCTTTCTTT. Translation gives CASSYGPVNTEAFF.

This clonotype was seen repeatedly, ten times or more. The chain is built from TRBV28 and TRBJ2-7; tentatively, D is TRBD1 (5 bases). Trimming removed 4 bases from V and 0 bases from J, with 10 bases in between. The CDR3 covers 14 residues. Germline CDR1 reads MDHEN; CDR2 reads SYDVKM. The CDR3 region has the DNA TGTGCCAGCAGTTGGGTAGGGGACTCCTACGAGCAGTACTTC. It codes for CASSWVGDSYEQYF.

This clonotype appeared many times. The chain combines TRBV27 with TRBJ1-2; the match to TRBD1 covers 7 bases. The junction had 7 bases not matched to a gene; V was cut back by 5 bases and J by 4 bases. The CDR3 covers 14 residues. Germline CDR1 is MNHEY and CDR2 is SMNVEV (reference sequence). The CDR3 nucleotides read TGTGCCAGCAGTACCCGACAGGGATTCTATGGCTACACCTTC. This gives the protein CASSTRQGFYGYTF.

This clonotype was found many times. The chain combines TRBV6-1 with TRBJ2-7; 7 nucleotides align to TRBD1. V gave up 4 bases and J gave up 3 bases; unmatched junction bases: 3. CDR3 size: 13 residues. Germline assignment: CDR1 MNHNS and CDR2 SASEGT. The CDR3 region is CASSVGQYYEQYF. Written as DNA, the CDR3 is TGTGCCAGCAGTGTGGGACAGTACTACGAGCAGTACTTC.

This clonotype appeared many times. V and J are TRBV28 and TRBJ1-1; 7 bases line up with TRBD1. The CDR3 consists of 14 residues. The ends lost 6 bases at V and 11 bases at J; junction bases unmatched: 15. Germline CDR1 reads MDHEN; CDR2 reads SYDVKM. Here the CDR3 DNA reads TGTGCCAGCAGATTTTATCCCGACAGGGCGGAGGCTTTCTTT. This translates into CASRFYPDRAEAFF.

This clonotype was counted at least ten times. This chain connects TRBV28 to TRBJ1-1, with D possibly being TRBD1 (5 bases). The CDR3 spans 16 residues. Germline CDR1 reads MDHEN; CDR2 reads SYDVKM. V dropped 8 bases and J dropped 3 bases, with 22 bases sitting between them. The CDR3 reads CASPPAGRDFYTEAFF. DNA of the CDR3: TGTGCCAGCCCCCCCGCCGGTAGGGACTTTTACACTGAAGCTTTCTTT. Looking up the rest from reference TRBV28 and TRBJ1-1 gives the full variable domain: DVKVTQSSRYLVKRTGEKVFLECVQDMDHENMFWYRQDPGLGLRLIYFSYDVKMKEKGDIPEGYSVSREKKERFSLILESASTNQTSMYLCASPPAGRDFYTEAFFGQGTRLTVV.

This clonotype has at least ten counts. The CDR3, as DNA: TGTGCCAGCAGCGCGATGACAGGTTTCCAAGAGACCCAGTACTTC. As protein: CASSAMTGFQETQYF. The chain joins TRBV7-9 to TRBJ2-5, with D tentatively TRBD1 (6 bases). Germline CDR1 is SEHNR and CDR2 is FQNEAQ (reference sequence). The CDR3 is 15 residues long. V lost 5 bases and J 1 base, leaving 14 bases between the germline ends. Variable domain in full (rest from reference TRBV7-9 and TRBJ2-5): DTGVSQNPRHKITKRGQNVTFRCDPISEHNRLYWYRQTLGQGPEFLTYFQNEAQLEKSRLLSDRFSAERPKGSFSTLEIQRTEQGDSAMYLCASSAMTGFQETQYFGPGTRLLVL.

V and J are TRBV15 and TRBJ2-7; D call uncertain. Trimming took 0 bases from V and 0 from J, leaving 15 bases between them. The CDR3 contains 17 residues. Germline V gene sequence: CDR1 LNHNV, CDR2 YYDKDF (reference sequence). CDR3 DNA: TGTGCCACCAGCAGAGACCCTTTACAACTCCGCTCCTACGAGCAGTACTTC. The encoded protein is CATSRDPLQLRSYEQYF.

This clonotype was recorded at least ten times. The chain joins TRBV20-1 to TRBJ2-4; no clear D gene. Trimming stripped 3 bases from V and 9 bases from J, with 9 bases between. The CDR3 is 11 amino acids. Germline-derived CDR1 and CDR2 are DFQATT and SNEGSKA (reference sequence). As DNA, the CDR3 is TGCAGTGCTAGTAGTTTTGGCATTCAGTACTTC. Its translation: CSASSFGIQYF.

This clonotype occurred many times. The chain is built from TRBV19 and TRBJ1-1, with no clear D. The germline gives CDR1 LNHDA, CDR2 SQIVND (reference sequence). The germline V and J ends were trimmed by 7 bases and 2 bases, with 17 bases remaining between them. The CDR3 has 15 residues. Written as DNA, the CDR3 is TGTGCCAGTATCCCTCACGGCCCGGTCAACACTGAAGCTTTCTTT. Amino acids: CASIPHGPVNTEAFF.